This is a list of T cell receptor beta chains from one sample in a study of CD8+CD57+ T cells in acquired aplastic anemia. TCRdb recomputed calls from the reads with MiXCR, one row per CDR3 protein. The sample has just over 200,000 distinct CDR3 sequences, more than 55% seen once. Sequencing was carried out using sorted CD4+, CD8+, or CD8+CD57+ T cells (not recorded which) from PBMCs. The receptors shown here come from a human donor with aplastic anemia. CDR3s include the opening cysteine and the closing phenylalanine or tryptophan. Each record gives: V gene, J gene, clone size, D gene, CDR3 DNA, CDR3 protein. D genes are given only for firm matches. Some rows have no size entry. The others give once, few or many, or a class for an expanded clone.

TRBV7-2	TRBJ2-7	.	.	TGTGCCAGCAGCTTAGGGCTGACCGAGCAGTACTTC	CASSLGLTEQYF
TRBV15	TRBJ2-1	.	.	TGTGCCACCAGCAGCTTAGTTTATTGGGGCCGGAATGAGCAGTTCTTC	CATSSLVYWGRNEQFF
TRBV19	TRBJ2-7	.	.	TGTGCCAGTAGTATAGAGCGGGGTAAAAGCGAGCAGTACTTC	CASSIERGKSEQYF
TRBV7-9	TRBJ2-1	many	.	TGTGCCAGCAGCTTAGAGGTCAGGGTTTTAGCAAATGAGCAGTTCTTC	CASSLEVRVLANEQFF
TRBV7-2	TRBJ1-4	.	.	TGTGCCAGCAGCTTATCGGGGACGACTAATGAAAAACTGTTTTTT	CASSLSGTTNEKLFF
TRBV14	TRBJ1-3	.	.	TGTGCCAGCAGCCCTATTGGAAACACCATATATTTT	CASSPIGNTIYF
TRBV7-2	TRBJ2-7	.	.	TGTGCCAGCAGCTTAGGCTGGTTCTCTAGCACAGATACGCAGTACTTC	CASSLGWFSSTDTQYF
TRBV5-1	TRBJ1-1	few	TRBD1	TGCGCCAGCAGGTCCGGACAGGGTCGCGCTGAAGCTTTCTTT	CASRSGQGRAEAFF
TRBV15	TRBJ2-7	few	.	TGTGCCACCAGCAGAGAACAAGGACCCTACGAGCAGTACTTC	CATSREQGPYEQYF
TRBV10-1	TRBJ1-1	.	.	TGCGCCAGCAGTGAAGTTAAGGGTATGAACACTGAAGCTTTCTTT	CASSEVKGMNTEAFF
TRBV30	TRBJ2-7	many	.	TGTGCCTGGAGTGTAGGCAGTACCTACGAGCAGTACTTC	CAWSVGSTYEQYF
TRBV7-2	TRBJ1-3	once	.	TGTGCCAGCAGCCCGTACGGGGGGACGAACACCATATATTTT	CASSPYGGTNTIYF
TRBV24-1	TRBJ1-5	.	TRBD1	TGTGCCACCAGTGACTCCGGACAGGGGGATCAGCCCCAGCATTTT	CATSDSGQGDQPQHF
TRBV29-1	TRBJ1-2	many	.	TGCAGCGTGTTCCAGGGGAACTATGGCTACACCTTC	CSVFQGNYGYTF
TRBV24-1	TRBJ2-1	.	TRBD2	TGTGCCACCTCTAGCGGGAGCTCCTACAATGAGCAGTTCTTC	CATSSGSSYNEQFF
TRBV5-1	TRBJ1-1	.	TRBD1	TGCGCCAGCAGTGACAGGGGGCTTACAGTGAACACTGAAGCTTTCTTT	CASSDRGLTVNTEAFF
TRBV7-9	TRBJ2-7	few	TRBD1	TGTGCCAGCAGCTTGGGGGCAGGGGGTTCCTACGAGCAGTACTTC	CASSLGAGGSYEQYF
TRBV24-1	TRBJ2-3	.	.	TGTGCCACCAGTGAGACCGGGGGCCTTCGTTCAGATACGCAGTATTTT	CATSETGGLRSDTQYF
TRBV15	TRBJ2-5	.	TRBD1	TGTGCCACCAGCAGAGCCGGGACAGGGTTTCAAGAGACCCAGTACTTC	CATSRAGTGFQETQYF
TRBV19	TRBJ1-2	.	.	TGTGCCAGTAGTATAGAACAGGCCTATGGCTACACCTTC	CASSIEQAYGYTF
TRBV11-1	TRBJ1-4	.	.	TGTGCCAGCAGCTGGGCGAGAAATGAAAAACTGTTTTTT	CASSWARNEKLFF
TRBV12-3/TRBV12-4	TRBJ2-7	.	.	TGTGCCAGCAGTTTAGAACAGGCCCACTACGAGCAGTACTTC	CASSLEQAHYEQYF
TRBV6-5	TRBJ1-3	many	.	TGTGCCAGCAGTTACTCCGGGGGCGATGGAAACACCATATATTTT	CASSYSGGDGNTIYF
TRBV14	TRBJ2-2	.	.	TGTGCCAGCAGCGTCAGGGTAACCGGGGAGCTGTTTTTT	CASSVRVTGELFF
TRBV5-1	TRBJ2-7	.	TRBD1	TGCGCCGGCACCATCAACAGGGGCACCTACGAGCAGTACTTC	CAGTINRGTYEQYF
TRBV24-1	TRBJ2-3	.	TRBD2	TGTGCCACCAGTGAGTCTAGCGGGGGGGCCTACAATGAGCAGTATTTT	CATSESSGGAYNEQYF
TRBV10-1	TRBJ2-2	.	TRBD1	TGCGCCAGCAGCCAGGGAGGGACAGGGTACACCGGGGAGCTGTTTTTT	CASSQGGTGYTGELFF
TRBV9	TRBJ2-7	.	.	TGTGCCAGCAGCCCCCCCCTCCTCGGGGCGGGTCACTCCTACGAGCAGTACTTC	CASSPPLLGAGHSYEQYF
TRBV29-1	TRBJ2-5	few	.	TGCAGCGTTGTCGGTCAGGGGTGGGAGACCCAGTACTTC	CSVVGQGWETQYF
TRBV19	TRBJ2-1	.	.	TGTGCCAGTAGCTTAATGACCGGTACTAATGAGCAGTTCTTC	CASSLMTGTNEQFF
TRBV7-2	TRBJ2-3	.	TRBD2	TGTGCCAGCAGCTTAGGGCTAGCGGGAGGCGCGGCAGATACGCAGTATTTT	CASSLGLAGGAADTQYF
TRBV9	TRBJ2-7	.	TRBD2	TGTGCCAGCAGCGCCCGGAGCGGGAGTATGGACGAGCAGTACTTC	CASSARSGSMDEQYF
TRBV7-9	TRBJ2-7	.	TRBD2	TGTGCCAGCAGCCCCGCGGCTAGCGGGAGCTACGAGCAGTACTTC	CASSPAASGSYEQYF
TRBV25-1	TRBJ2-7	few	TRBD2	TGTGCCAGCACCTCACGGGGGGAACGCTACGAGCAGTACTTC	CASTSRGERYEQYF
TRBV7-9	TRBJ2-3	few	.	TGTGCCAGCAGCTTACTCAGCGGGCTGGATACGCAGTATTTT	CASSLLSGLDTQYF
TRBV10-3	TRBJ1-1	once	.	TGTGCCATCAGCGCCGGGGCCACAGGACTGAACACTGAAGCTTTCTTT	CAISAGATGLNTEAFF
TRBV7-6	TRBJ2-7	.	.	TGTGCCAGCAGCTTAGCGGGGGGCCGGGACGAGCAGTACTTC	CASSLAGGRDEQYF
TRBV10-1	TRBJ2-7	.	.	TGCGCCAGCAGTGAGCAGCCCTACGAGCAGTACTTC	CASSEQPYEQYF
TRBV28	TRBJ2-1	many	.	TGTGCCAGCAGTCGTCAGGGTAATGAGCAGTTCTTC	CASSRQGNEQFF
TRBV6-2/TRBV6-3	TRBJ2-7	.	TRBD2	TGTGCCAGCAGTTACTCGAAACTAGCGGGAGGGCCGGGATCCTACGAGCAGTACTTC	CASSYSKLAGGPGSYEQYF
TRBV24-1	TRBJ1-1	few	TRBD1	TGTGCCACCAGTGATTCGAGACAGGGGGACACTGAAGCTTTCTTT	CATSDSRQGDTEAFF
TRBV5-6	TRBJ2-2	many	.	TGTGCCAGCAGCTTGGGGGGGGTCAACACCGGGGAGCTGTTTTTT	CASSLGGVNTGELFF
TRBV7-6	TRBJ2-7	.	TRBD2	TGTGCCAGCAGCTTAGCGCTCGAGCGGGGGACCGGTAACTACGAGCAGTACTTC	CASSLALERGTGNYEQYF
TRBV2	TRBJ2-2	.	TRBD2	TGTGCCAGCTCCACTAGCGGGGGGGCAAACACCGGGGAGCTGTTTTTT	CASSTSGGANTGELFF
TRBV6-1	TRBJ1-1	.	.	TGTGCCAGCAGTGACCTAGGTGAAGCTTTCTTT	CASSDLGEAFF
TRBV7-8	TRBJ2-7	.	.	TGTGCCGGCAGCCAAGTCTACGAGCAGTACTTC	CAGSQVYEQYF
TRBV10-3	TRBJ2-3	.	.	TGTGCCAGCAAGGCGGCGAGCACAGATACGCAGTATTTC	CASKAASTDTQYF
TRBV24-1	TRBJ2-2	.	.	TGTGCCACCAGCGATCCTCCGGGTAACGGGGAGCTGTTTTTT	CATSDPPGNGELFF
TRBV6-6	TRBJ2-2	.	TRBD2	TGTGCCACCCCTCTTTTTAGCGGGGCGAACACCGGGGAGCTGTTTTTT	CATPLFSGANTGELFF
TRBV29-1	TRBJ2-1	.	TRBD1	TGCAGCGTTGAGTCATGGGGGCAGGGGGCTTTCGAGCAGTTCTTC	CSVESWGQGAFEQFF
TRBV19	TRBJ2-5	.	TRBD2	TGTGCCAGTAGTTCGAGGACTAGCGGGGACCGAGGGACCCAGTACTTC	CASSSRTSGDRGTQYF
TRBV19	TRBJ1-2	.	.	TGTGCCTCCCGGACAGTACTGTCCTATGGCTACACCTTC	CASRTVLSYGYTF